This record covers a single T cell receptor (beta chain). The antigen is undetermined. The source of the sample is a study of shared clonotypes between healthy human individuals. Whole-study results and caveats: Relative to clonotypes present in all four donors, those not shared had lower generation probabilities. Estimated richness values were generally larger in naive subsets than in memory subsets.

Assay: immunoSEQ multiplex PCR; the TCRdb copy retains only in-frame clones and omits some. This table holds around 2,000,000 clones, approximately 95% found once. The CDR3 covers 13 residues. The germline gives CDR1 ENHRY, CDR2 SYGVKD. Trimming removed 0 bases from V and 6 bases from J, with 6 bases in between. The gene calls are TRBV10-3 and TRBJ1-5, with D uncertain. Sequencing was performed on naive CD4+ T cells sorted from blood. Subset denoted: CD45RA+ positively selected. This clonotype originated in a man aged 18 to 29 in good health. CDR3 in amino acids: CAISESPAQPQHF. The CDR3 DNA sequence: TGTGCCATCAGTGAGTCCCCGGCTCAGCCCCAGCATTTT.